Listed below are T cell receptor beta chains from one sample, sequenced in a study of control samples from healthy donors and cancer patients. Some clones are missing from TCRdb's copy, which holds only in-frame ones; the method was immunoSEQ multiplex PCR. The sample holds 150,000 to 200,000 clones, 70% to 90% seen once. The source material was blood. These receptors originate from a young man in good health. Both conserved end residues are part of each CDR3.

v_gene,j_gene,CDR3aa
TRBV7-8,TRBJ2-2,CASSLPRNTGELFF
TRBV27,TRBJ2-7,CASSTPGGSSYEQYF
TRBV27,TRBJ1-2,CASSLSGGGYGYTF
TRBV6-2/TRBV6-3,TRBJ2-5,CASSPVAGVKTQYF
TRBV13,TRBJ2-2,CASTAPRQGFTGELFF
TRBV7-9,TRBJ2-3,CASSWDLSRTDTQYF
TRBV9,TRBJ2-1,CASTSRGGQWNEQFF
TRBV20-1,TRBJ1-1,CSASGISRVTEAFF
TRBV2,TRBJ2-7,CASSEAAPYEQYF
TRBV9,TRBJ2-5,CASSVGSGGVKETQYF
TRBV7-2,TRBJ1-4,CASSLDRGNEKLFF
TRBV7-9,TRBJ1-1,CASSPRTANTEAFF
TRBV28,TRBJ1-6,CASSLEGWGSPLHF
TRBV29-1,TRBJ2-1,CSVEDPIRLVGNEQFF
TRBV6-2/TRBV6-3,TRBJ2-5,CASSYQSQKETQYF
TRBV7-2,TRBJ1-2,CASSLASGGAGYGYTF
TRBV7-2,TRBJ1-3,CASSLWEGGGGNTIYF
TRBV5-5,TRBJ2-5,CASRNIGGEVLETQYF
TRBV6-5,TRBJ2-7,CASSYSAGPGQYF
TRBV12-5,TRBJ1-1,CASGLFRGITEAFF
TRBV28,TRBJ2-1,CASSRVGGIYEQFF
TRBV5-1,TRBJ2-1,CASSSSQGGDEQFF
TRBV6-6,TRBJ1-2,CASSADARNYGYTF
TRBV5-5,TRBJ2-7,CASSLAGQEFYEQYF
TRBV7-9,TRBJ2-1,CASSSAGQLYNEQFF
TRBV4-3,TRBJ1-1,CASSQDPRWNTEAFF
TRBV7-2,TRBJ2-3,CASSDQTPRDTQYF